The source of this TCR beta chain is a study of early T cells in non-severe SARS-CoV-2 infection. In the study overall: Bulk RNA from unsorted whole blood was sequenced; chains were unpaired.

cDNA molecules, individually, were tagged with unique molecular identifiers. TCRdb reprocessed the 5' RACE reads via MiXCR and lists one record per CDR3 protein. Among 75,000 to 100,000 distinct CDR3 sequences listed, approximately 15% were seen once. V was pared by 8 bases and J by 1 base, with 22 bases between. CDR1 is MGHRA, CDR2 YSYEKL, per germline. The CDR3 is made up of 17 amino acids. This chain connects TRBV4-1 to TRBJ2-3, with D perhaps given as TRBD1 or TRBD2 (5 bases each). Sequencing was done on a sample of whole blood. This TCR came from an adult who was a healthcare worker with PCR-confirmed SARS-CoV-2 infection or an uninfected control (not recorded which). CDR3 nucleotide sequence: TGCGCCAGCTCGAAGTGGCTAGAGGGGTCAGGCACAGATACGCAGTATTTT. Its translation: CASSKWLEGSGTDTQYF.